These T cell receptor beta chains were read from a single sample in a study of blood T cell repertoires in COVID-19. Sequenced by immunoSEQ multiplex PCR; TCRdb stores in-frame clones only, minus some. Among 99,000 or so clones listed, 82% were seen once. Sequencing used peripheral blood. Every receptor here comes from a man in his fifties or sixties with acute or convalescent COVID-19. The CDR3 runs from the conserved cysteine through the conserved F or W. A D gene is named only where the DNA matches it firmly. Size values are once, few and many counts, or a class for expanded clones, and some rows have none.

CDR3nt: TGTGCCAGCAGTTACTCGGAGGGGGCGTTTACTGGAAACACCATATATTTT
CDR3aa: CASSYSEGAFTGNTIYF
j_gene: TRBJ1-3
abundance: NA
d_gene: TRBD1
v_gene: TRBV6-7

CDR3nt: TGTGCCAGCAGCTTAACGGGGCTGCCTTCACCCCTCCACTTT
CDR3aa: CASSLTGLPSPLHF
j_gene: TRBJ1-6
abundance: NA
d_gene: NA
v_gene: TRBV7-3

CDR3nt: TGTGCCACCAGTGATCGACAGGGGAGCAATCAGCCCCAGCATTTT
CDR3aa: CATSDRQGSNQPQHF
j_gene: TRBJ1-5
abundance: NA
d_gene: TRBD1
v_gene: TRBV24-1

CDR3nt: TGTGCTAGCAGCTTAGGCCGGGAAAGGAGCATGAACACTGAAGCTTTCTTT
CDR3aa: CASSLGRERSMNTEAFF
j_gene: TRBJ1-1
abundance: NA
d_gene: NA
v_gene: TRBV7-7

CDR3nt: TGTGCCAGCAGCGTAGGGTCGGATCAGCCCCAGCATTTT
CDR3aa: CASSVGSDQPQHF
j_gene: TRBJ1-5
abundance: NA
d_gene: NA
v_gene: TRBV9

CDR3nt: TGTGCCACCAGTGATTTGCTTGCAGGGGAGCCTGAAAAACTGTTTTTT
CDR3aa: CATSDLLAGEPEKLFF
j_gene: TRBJ1-4
abundance: NA
d_gene: NA
v_gene: TRBV24-1

CDR3nt: TGTGCCAGCAGCGTGGAGGGCCCCTACAATGAGCAGTTCTTC
CDR3aa: CASSVEGPYNEQFF
j_gene: TRBJ2-1
abundance: NA
d_gene: NA
v_gene: TRBV9

CDR3nt: TGTGCCAGCAGTCAGGGACAGGGTGTCAATTCACCCCTCCACTTT
CDR3aa: CASSQGQGVNSPLHF
j_gene: TRBJ1-6
abundance: NA
d_gene: TRBD1
v_gene: TRBV27

CDR3nt: TGTGCCAGCAGCCCAGGGACAGGGGGAAACACTGAAGCTTTCTTT
CDR3aa: CASSPGTGGNTEAFF
j_gene: TRBJ1-1
abundance: NA
d_gene: TRBD1
v_gene: TRBV3-1/TRBV3-2

CDR3nt: TGTGCCAGCAGCCAAGGTGGCCAGGGAACCTACGAGCAGTACTTC
CDR3aa: CASSQGGQGTYEQYF
j_gene: TRBJ2-7
abundance: NA
d_gene: NA
v_gene: TRBV3-1/TRBV3-2

CDR3nt: TGTGCCAGCAGGGGGGGGACAACTCATAGCAATCAGCCCCAGCATTTT
CDR3aa: CASRGGTTHSNQPQHF
j_gene: TRBJ1-5
abundance: NA
d_gene: NA
v_gene: TRBV5-8

CDR3nt: TGTGCCAGTAAGGTTGGGGGGTCCGGGGAGCTGTTTTTT
CDR3aa: CASKVGGSGELFF
j_gene: TRBJ2-2
abundance: NA
d_gene: NA
v_gene: TRBV19

CDR3nt: TGTGCCAGCAGTTCCCACGATGGGAGCACTGAAGCTTTCTTT
CDR3aa: CASSSHDGSTEAFF
j_gene: TRBJ1-1
abundance: once
d_gene: NA
v_gene: TRBV6-2/TRBV6-3

CDR3nt: TGTGCCAGCAGTCCAGGGGGCAGCAGTACTGAAGCTTTCTTT
CDR3aa: CASSPGGSSTEAFF
j_gene: TRBJ1-1
abundance: NA
d_gene: TRBD1
v_gene: TRBV28

CDR3nt: TGTGCCAGTGAGACAGGGGTGGAGCAGTACTTC
CDR3aa: CASETGVEQYF
j_gene: TRBJ2-7
abundance: NA
d_gene: TRBD1
v_gene: TRBV4-2

CDR3nt: TGTGCCAGCAGCTTATCGACAGGTTGGGGCACTGAAGCTTTCTTT
CDR3aa: CASSLSTGWGTEAFF
j_gene: TRBJ1-1
abundance: NA
d_gene: NA
v_gene: TRBV7-8

CDR3nt: TGTGCCAGCAGCTTAGACAGGGGGATGAATGAGCAGTTCTTC
CDR3aa: CASSLDRGMNEQFF
j_gene: TRBJ2-1
abundance: few
d_gene: TRBD1
v_gene: TRBV11-3

CDR3nt: TGTGCCAGCAGTTCCTACTCTGGAAACACCATATATTTT
CDR3aa: CASSSYSGNTIYF
j_gene: TRBJ1-3
abundance: once
d_gene: NA
v_gene: TRBV7-8

CDR3nt: TGTGCCAGCAGGTCGCTTAAGTGGAGTGGCGAGCAGTACTTC
CDR3aa: CASRSLKWSGEQYF
j_gene: TRBJ2-7
abundance: NA
d_gene: NA
v_gene: TRBV28

CDR3nt: TGCGCCAACGTCCCCTCCGGGGGCTACACCTTC
CDR3aa: CANVPSGGYTF
j_gene: TRBJ1-2
abundance: few
d_gene: NA
v_gene: TRBV23-1

CDR3nt: TGTGCCAGCAGTCCCGACAGCAGTCAGCCCCAGCATTTT
CDR3aa: CASSPDSSQPQHF
j_gene: TRBJ1-5
abundance: NA
d_gene: NA
v_gene: TRBV7-3

CDR3nt: TGTGCCAGCAGCGCCTCCGGGACAGGGAATGAAAAACTGTTTTTT
CDR3aa: CASSASGTGNEKLFF
j_gene: TRBJ1-4
abundance: NA
d_gene: TRBD1
v_gene: TRBV9

CDR3nt: TGTGCCAGCTCACCACCAGGGAGCTATGGCTACACCTTC
CDR3aa: CASSPPGSYGYTF
j_gene: TRBJ1-2
abundance: NA
d_gene: NA
v_gene: TRBV18

CDR3nt: TGTGCCAGCAGCGGACAGGGGGCGTCTGGCTACACCTTC
CDR3aa: CASSGQGASGYTF
j_gene: TRBJ1-2
abundance: NA
d_gene: TRBD1
v_gene: TRBV2

CDR3nt: TGTGCCAGCAGCCAAGTAGGGGGACAGAACACTGAAGCTTTCTTT
CDR3aa: CASSQVGGQNTEAFF
j_gene: TRBJ1-1
abundance: NA
d_gene: NA
v_gene: TRBV4-2

CDR3nt: TGTGCCAGCACGAGGGTCTTAGGTTCACCCCTCCACTTT
CDR3aa: CASTRVLGSPLHF
j_gene: TRBJ1-6
abundance: few
d_gene: NA
v_gene: TRBV27

CDR3nt: TGTGCCAGCTCACCACCAAGCGGGTATGAAAACACCATATATTTT
CDR3aa: CASSPPSGYENTIYF
j_gene: TRBJ1-3
abundance: NA
d_gene: NA
v_gene: TRBV18

CDR3nt: TGTGCCAGCAGTGAATTGACCGTGGCTAGCGGACGCAATGAGCAGTTCTTC
CDR3aa: CASSELTVASGRNEQFF
j_gene: TRBJ2-1
abundance: NA
d_gene: TRBD2
v_gene: TRBV25-1

CDR3nt: TGTGCCAGCATTTTAGGGGCAGGTCAGCCCCAGCATTTT
CDR3aa: CASILGAGQPQHF
j_gene: TRBJ1-5
abundance: NA
d_gene: NA
v_gene: TRBV6-5

CDR3nt: TGTGCCAGCTCACCGAGGGCGGTGAACACCGGGGAGCTGTTTTTT
CDR3aa: CASSPRAVNTGELFF
j_gene: TRBJ2-2
abundance: many
d_gene: NA
v_gene: TRBV18

CDR3nt: TGTGCCAGCAGCTTAACGGCGGTAGGGGGTTTAGGGGCCCATAACACTGAAGCTTTCTTT
CDR3aa: CASSLTAVGGLGAHNTEAFF
j_gene: TRBJ1-1
abundance: NA
d_gene: NA
v_gene: TRBV7-6

CDR3nt: TGTGCCAGCAGCTCGCGGGACAGCTCCTATAATTCACCCCTCCACTTT
CDR3aa: CASSSRDSSYNSPLHF
j_gene: TRBJ1-6
abundance: NA
d_gene: TRBD1
v_gene: TRBV7-8

CDR3nt: TGTGCTAGCAGCCCCCTAGCGGGATTGGGGGCCAATGAGCAGTTCTTC
CDR3aa: CASSPLAGLGANEQFF
j_gene: TRBJ2-1
abundance: once
d_gene: TRBD2
v_gene: TRBV7-7

CDR3nt: TGTGCCAGCGGGGAGGATACGCAGTATTTT
CDR3aa: CASGEDTQYF
j_gene: TRBJ2-3
abundance: NA
d_gene: NA
v_gene: TRBV12-3/TRBV12-4

CDR3nt: TGTGCCTGTCAGGGCAAGAACGCTGAAAAACTGTTTTTT
CDR3aa: CACQGKNAEKLFF
j_gene: TRBJ1-4
abundance: NA
d_gene: NA
v_gene: TRBV30

CDR3nt: TGTGCTAGTGGTCCCGGGACAACTGGAAACACCATATATTTT
CDR3aa: CASGPGTTGNTIYF
j_gene: TRBJ1-3
abundance: NA
d_gene: NA
v_gene: TRBV12-5

CDR3nt: TGTGCCAGCAGCAAGACTAGCGGGAGGGTCCTAGCCAAAAACATTCAGTACTTC
CDR3aa: CASSKTSGRVLAKNIQYF
j_gene: TRBJ2-4
abundance: NA
d_gene: TRBD2
v_gene: TRBV3-1/TRBV3-2

CDR3nt: TGTGCCAGCAAGGCGCTAGGGGGGGGCTCCTACGAGCAGTACTTC
CDR3aa: CASKALGGGSYEQYF
j_gene: TRBJ2-7
abundance: NA
d_gene: NA
v_gene: TRBV27

CDR3nt: TGCGCCAGCAGCTTACAGGGGGCTGGCTACACCTTC
CDR3aa: CASSLQGAGYTF
j_gene: TRBJ1-2
abundance: NA
d_gene: TRBD1
v_gene: TRBV5-1

CDR3nt: TGTGCCAGCAGCCATTGGGGAGGTACGAACACCGGGGAGCTGTTTTTT
CDR3aa: CASSHWGGTNTGELFF
j_gene: TRBJ2-2
abundance: NA
d_gene: NA
v_gene: TRBV3-1/TRBV3-2

CDR3nt: TGTGCCAGCTCACCACTACAGGGAACAAACAATGAGCAGTTCTTC
CDR3aa: CASSPLQGTNNEQFF
j_gene: TRBJ2-1
abundance: NA
d_gene: NA
v_gene: TRBV18

CDR3nt: TGCGCCAGCAGCAGAACTAGCGGGAGGGGCGATAATGAGCAGTTCTTC
CDR3aa: CASSRTSGRGDNEQFF
j_gene: TRBJ2-1
abundance: NA
d_gene: TRBD2
v_gene: TRBV5-1

CDR3nt: TGTGCCAGTACCAAGGGCGGGGATGTAGGAAAACTGTTTTTT
CDR3aa: CASTKGGDVGKLFF
j_gene: TRBJ1-4
abundance: NA
d_gene: NA
v_gene: TRBV19

CDR3nt: TGTGCCAGCACCATCCGACAGGGGATAAACAATGAGCAGTTCTTC
CDR3aa: CASTIRQGINNEQFF
j_gene: TRBJ2-1
abundance: once
d_gene: TRBD1
v_gene: TRBV5-4

CDR3nt: TGTGCCAGCAGCCCGCGGGCGGGGCGGTACAATGAGCAGTTCTTC
CDR3aa: CASSPRAGRYNEQFF
j_gene: TRBJ2-1
abundance: NA
d_gene: NA
v_gene: TRBV5-4

CDR3nt: TGTGCCAGCAGCCAAGATTCACAGGCTACCTCTGAAGCTTTCTTT
CDR3aa: CASSQDSQATSEAFF
j_gene: TRBJ1-1
abundance: NA
d_gene: NA
v_gene: TRBV3-1/TRBV3-2

CDR3nt: TGTGCCAGCACCGTAGGGGGGGCGAATACGCAGTATTTT
CDR3aa: CASTVGGANTQYF
j_gene: TRBJ2-3
abundance: once
d_gene: NA
v_gene: TRBV5-6

CDR3nt: TGTGCCAGCAGTTTGGGGAGGAATTCACCCCTCCACTTT
CDR3aa: CASSLGRNSPLHF
j_gene: TRBJ1-6
abundance: NA
d_gene: NA
v_gene: TRBV27

CDR3nt: TGTGCCAGCAGTCGCGACAGGGTATCTGGAAACACCATATATTTT
CDR3aa: CASSRDRVSGNTIYF
j_gene: TRBJ1-3
abundance: NA
d_gene: TRBD1
v_gene: TRBV16

CDR3nt: TGTGCCAGCAGCTCGGGACAGGGAGGAGGCTACACCTTC
CDR3aa: CASSSGQGGGYTF
j_gene: TRBJ1-2
abundance: few
d_gene: TRBD1
v_gene: TRBV7-3

CDR3nt: TGTGCCAGCAGTCAGACAGGGGGCGGCGATGGCTACACCTTC
CDR3aa: CASSQTGGGDGYTF
j_gene: TRBJ1-2
abundance: NA
d_gene: TRBD1
v_gene: TRBV27